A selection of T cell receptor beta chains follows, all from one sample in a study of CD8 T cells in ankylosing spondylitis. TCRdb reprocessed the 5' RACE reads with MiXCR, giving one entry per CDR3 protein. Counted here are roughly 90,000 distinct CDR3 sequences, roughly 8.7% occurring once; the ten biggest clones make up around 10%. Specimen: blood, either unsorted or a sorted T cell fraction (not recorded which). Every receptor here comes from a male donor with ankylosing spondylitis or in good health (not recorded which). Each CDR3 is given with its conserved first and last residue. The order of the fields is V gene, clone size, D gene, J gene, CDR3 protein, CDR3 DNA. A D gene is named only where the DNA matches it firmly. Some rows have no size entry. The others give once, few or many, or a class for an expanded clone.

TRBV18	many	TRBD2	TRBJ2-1	CASSPPSGAPPEQFF	TGTGCCAGCTCACCACCGAGCGGGGCCCCCCCTGAGCAGTTCTTC
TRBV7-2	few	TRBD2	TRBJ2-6	CASSLRGGNSGANVLTF	TGTGCCAGCAGCTTAAGGGGAGGGAACTCTGGGGCCAACGTCCTGACTTTC
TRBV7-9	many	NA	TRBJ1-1	CASSPRTTAGIIEAFF	TGTGCCAGCAGCCCCCGTACGACGGCGGGCATCATTGAAGCTTTCTTT
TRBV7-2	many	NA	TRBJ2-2	CASTPDTNTGELFF	TGTGCCAGCACCCCGGACACAAACACCGGGGAGCTGTTTTTT
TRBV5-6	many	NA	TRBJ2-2	CASRILANTGELFF	TGTGCCAGCAGGATCCTCGCGAACACCGGGGAGCTGTTTTTT
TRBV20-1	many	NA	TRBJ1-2	CSARALATAGYTF	TGCAGTGCTAGAGCTCTGGCGACCGCTGGCTACACCTTC
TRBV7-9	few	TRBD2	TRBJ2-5	CASSVPGLQQETQYF	TGTGCCAGCAGCGTACCGGGACTACAACAAGAGACCCAGTACTTC
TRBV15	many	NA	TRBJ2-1	CATSREAGTRNNEQFF	TGTGCCACCAGCAGAGAAGCCGGGACTCGCAACAATGAGCAGTTCTTC
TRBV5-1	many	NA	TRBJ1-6	CASRLQGENSPLHF	TGCGCCAGCAGACTTCAGGGCGAGAATTCACCCCTCCACTTT
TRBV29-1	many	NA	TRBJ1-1	CSVSPGGTEAFF	TGCAGCGTTTCGCCCGGGGGCACTGAAGCTTTCTTT
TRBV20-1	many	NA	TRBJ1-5	CSADGRDQPQHF	TGCAGTGCCGATGGCAGAGATCAGCCCCAGCATTTT
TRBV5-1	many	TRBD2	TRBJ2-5	CASSFAGEETQYF	TGCGCCAGCAGCTTCGCGGGAGAGGAGACCCAGTACTTC
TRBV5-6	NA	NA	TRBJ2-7	CASSWSSSSYEQYF	TGTGCCAGCAGCTGGTCTTCGAGCTCCTACGAGCAGTACTTC
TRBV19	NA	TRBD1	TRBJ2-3	CASSIVGTGVGLTQYF	TGTGCCAGTAGTATAGTTGGGACAGGGGTAGGACTAACTCAGTATTTT
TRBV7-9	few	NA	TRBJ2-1	CASSLGEGGKEYNEQFF	TGTGCCAGCAGCTTGGGTGAAGGGGGAAAGGAGTACAATGAGCAGTTCTTC
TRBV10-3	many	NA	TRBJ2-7	CATYETGLTYEQYF	TGTGCCACCTATGAGACGGGGCTAACCTACGAGCAGTACTTC
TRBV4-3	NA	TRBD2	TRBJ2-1	CASSSSSGRINEQFF	TGCGCCAGCAGTTCTTCTAGCGGGAGGATCAATGAGCAGTTCTTC
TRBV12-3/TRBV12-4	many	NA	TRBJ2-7	CASSFFNTYEQYF	TGTGCCAGCAGTTTTTTTAATACCTACGAGCAGTACTTC
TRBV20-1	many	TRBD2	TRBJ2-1	CSARELAGGRFTDNEQFF	TGCAGTGCTAGAGAACTAGCGGGAGGTCGTTTCACGGACAATGAGCAGTTCTTC
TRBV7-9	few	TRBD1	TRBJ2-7	CASSSRQGVNHEQYF	TGTGCCAGCAGCTCCCGACAGGGGGTTAACCACGAGCAGTACTTC
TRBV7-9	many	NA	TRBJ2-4	CASKGGGWRNIQYF	TGTGCCAGCAAAGGGGGGGGCTGGAGGAACATTCAGTACTTC
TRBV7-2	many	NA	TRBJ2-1	CASSPDVYNEQFF	TGTGCCAGCAGTCCGGACGTCTACAATGAGCAGTTCTTC
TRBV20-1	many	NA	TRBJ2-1	CSAAYNEQFF	TGCAGTGCCGCATACAATGAGCAGTTCTTC
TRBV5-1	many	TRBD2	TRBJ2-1	CASSFRLAGDNEQFF	TGCGCCAGCAGCTTCAGACTAGCGGGAGACAATGAGCAGTTCTTC
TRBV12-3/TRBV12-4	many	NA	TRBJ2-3	CPSSLRGGPDTQYF	TGTCCCAGCAGTTTACGCGGGGGCCCAGATACGCAGTATTTT
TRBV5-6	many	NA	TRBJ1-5	CASSLRQLNQPQHF	TGTGCCAGCAGCTTGAGACAGCTCAATCAGCCCCAGCATTTT
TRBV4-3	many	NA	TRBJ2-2	CASSQDSREWSTGELFF	TGCGCCAGCAGCCAAGATTCAAGGGAATGGTCCACCGGGGAGCTGTTTTTT
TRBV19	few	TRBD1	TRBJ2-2	CASTLGQVTGELFF	TGTGCCAGTACCCTGGGACAGGTAACCGGGGAGCTGTTTTTT
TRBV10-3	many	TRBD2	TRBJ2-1	CAISETQRELYNEQFF	TGTGCCATCAGTGAGACTCAGCGGGAGCTGTACAATGAGCAGTTCTTC
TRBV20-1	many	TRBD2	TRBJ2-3	CSAATSGKPDTQYF	TGCAGTGCCGCGACTAGCGGGAAGCCAGATACGCAGTATTTT
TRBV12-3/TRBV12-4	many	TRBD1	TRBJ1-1	CASSPGVTGWLVAEAFF	TGTGCCAGCAGCCCCGGGGTGACAGGGTGGTTGGTCGCTGAAGCTTTCTTT
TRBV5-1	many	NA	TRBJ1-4	CASSLAPGTNEKLFF	TGCGCCAGCAGCTTGGCACCGGGAACTAATGAAAAACTGTTTTTT
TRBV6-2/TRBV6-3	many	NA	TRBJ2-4	CASSYQRVAKNIQYF	TGTGCCAGCAGTTATCAGAGGGTGGCCAAAAACATTCAGTACTTC
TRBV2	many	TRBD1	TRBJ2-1	CASSPDRGGFNEQFF	TGTGCCAGCAGTCCGGACAGGGGTGGTTTCAATGAGCAGTTCTTC
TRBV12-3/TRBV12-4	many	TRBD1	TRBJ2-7	CASSLTGGTYEQYF	TGTGCCAGCAGTTTGACAGGGGGCACCTACGAGCAGTACTTC
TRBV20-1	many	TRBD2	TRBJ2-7	CSARDGLAGSYEQYF	TGCAGTGCTAGAGACGGACTAGCGGGCTCCTACGAGCAGTACTTC
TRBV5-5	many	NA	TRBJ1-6	CASSIEFADRRSSPLHF	TGTGCCAGCAGCATCGAGTTTGCAGACAGGCGGAGTTCACCCCTCCACTTT
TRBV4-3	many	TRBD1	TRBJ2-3	CASSRQPPDRGLPTDTQYF	TGCGCCAGCAGCCGACAACCCCCCGACAGGGGGCTCCCCACAGATACGCAGTATTTT
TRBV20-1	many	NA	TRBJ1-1	CSAPRGPRNTEAFF	TGCAGTGCCCCACGGGGACCGCGGAACACTGAAGCTTTCTTT
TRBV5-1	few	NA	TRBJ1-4	CASSSGAQGGKLFF	TGCGCCAGCAGCTCAGGGGCCCAAGGTGGAAAACTGTTTTTT
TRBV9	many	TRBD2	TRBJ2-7	CASSVGGSSGTLSYEQYF	TGTGCCAGCAGCGTAGGCGGGTCTAGCGGGACCCTCTCCTACGAGCAGTACTTC
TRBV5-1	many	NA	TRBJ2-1	CASSQEGTSNEQFF	TGCGCCAGCAGCCAGGAGGGAACTAGCAATGAGCAGTTCTTC
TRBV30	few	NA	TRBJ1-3	CAWNEGASGNTIYF	TGTGCCTGGAACGAGGGCGCCTCTGGAAACACCATATATTTT
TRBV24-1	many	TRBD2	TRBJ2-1	CATSDPGLAGGNEQFF	TGTGCCACCAGTGACCCAGGACTAGCGGGAGGGAATGAGCAGTTCTTC
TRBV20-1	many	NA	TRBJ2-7	CSAPMHGYEQYF	TGCAGTGCCCCTATGCATGGGTACGAGCAGTACTTC
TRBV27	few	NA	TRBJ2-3	CASGETDTQYF	TGTGCCAGCGGGGAAACAGATACGCAGTATTTT
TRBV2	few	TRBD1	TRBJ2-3	CASSVTGYTDTQYF	TGTGCCAGCAGTGTGACAGGGTACACAGATACGCAGTATTTT
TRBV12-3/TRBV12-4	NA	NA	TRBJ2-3	CASSLSMAGTDTQYF	TGTGCCAGCAGTTTAAGTATGGCAGGCACAGATACGCAGTATTTT
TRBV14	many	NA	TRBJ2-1	CASSHSRGNEQFF	TGTGCCAGCAGCCACTCGAGAGGAAATGAGCAGTTCTTC
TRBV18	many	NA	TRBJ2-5	CASSPVEPETQYF	TGTGCCAGCTCACCCGTGGAGCCGGAGACCCAGTACTTC
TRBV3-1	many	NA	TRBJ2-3	CASSQYRLNTQYF	TGTGCCAGCAGCCAATATCGACTGAATACGCAGTATTTT
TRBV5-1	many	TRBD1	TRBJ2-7	CASSPGTGGTYEQYF	TGCGCCAGCAGCCCCGGGACAGGGGGAACCTACGAGCAGTACTTC
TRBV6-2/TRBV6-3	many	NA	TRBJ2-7	CASRGGEQYF	TGTGCCAGCAGGGGTGGAGAGCAGTACTTC